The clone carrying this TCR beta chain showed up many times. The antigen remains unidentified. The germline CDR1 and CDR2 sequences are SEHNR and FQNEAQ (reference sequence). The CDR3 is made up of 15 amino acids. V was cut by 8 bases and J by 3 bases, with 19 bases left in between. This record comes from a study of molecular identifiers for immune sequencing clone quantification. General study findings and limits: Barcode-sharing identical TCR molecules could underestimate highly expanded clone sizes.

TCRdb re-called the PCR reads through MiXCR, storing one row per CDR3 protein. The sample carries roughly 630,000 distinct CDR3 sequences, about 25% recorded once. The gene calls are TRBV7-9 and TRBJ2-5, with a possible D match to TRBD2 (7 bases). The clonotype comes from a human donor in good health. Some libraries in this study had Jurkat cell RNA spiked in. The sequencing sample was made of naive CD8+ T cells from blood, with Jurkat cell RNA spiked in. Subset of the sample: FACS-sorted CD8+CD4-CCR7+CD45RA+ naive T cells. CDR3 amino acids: CASQWNGGPEETQYF. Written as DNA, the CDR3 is TGTGCCAGCCAATGGAACGGGGGGCCTGAAGAGACCCAGTACTTC.